This TCR beta chain was captured in a study of T cell repertoires in cytomegalovirus infection. Study details: As its CMV epitopes, the study selected recently identified HLA-C-restricted and well-studied HLA-B-restricted targets.

The CDR3 contains 15 residues. From germline, CDR1 is LNHNV and CDR2 YYDKDF (reference sequence). MiXCR, run by TCRdb on the reads, gives a single entry per CDR3 protein. The data contain around 710,000 distinct CDR3 sequences, almost 30% of them singletons. With regard to this clonotype: Antigen: not known. At one end the junction does not follow the germline gene, possibly because of a read error.

Study-level results: HLA-C-restricted CMV clonotypes gave the most frequent clonotype in two of eight donors.

The chain employs TRBV15 and TRBJ1-2, with D tentatively TRBD1 (5 bases). The source material was cultured CD8+ T cells from PBMCs, sampled from culture after CMV antigen stimulation. The receptor comes from a human donor in good health (CMV status not recorded). Some clones in this sample may be carry-over from other donors' samples. CDR3 in DNA: TGTGCCGCCAGCAGAGATGGGGGGGGGAACTATGGCTACACCTTC. It translates to CAASRDGGGNYGYTF.